This T cell receptor (beta chain) was retrieved from a study of blood T cell repertoires in COVID-19. Whole-study context: The United States, Italy and Spain supplied acute and convalescent COVID-19 samples.

In terms of age and location, participants ranged from roughly 18 to 95 years and lived in about 25 US areas. Authors' data handling: Amplification of reference gene primers was used by the study to estimate nucleated cell counts. TCRdb's copy holds only in-frame clones and misses some; the assay was immunoSEQ multiplex PCR. Clone size and the V and J calls come from that table; the DNA yielded D and trimming. The sample yields under 200,000 clones, roughly 83% seen once. This CDR3 region has 17 residues. Germline assignment: CDR1 SGHTA and CDR2 FQGNSA. Between the trimmed V and J ends, which lost 6 bases and 5 bases, there was a span of 23 bases.

The specimen was PBMCs or T cells enriched from blood (not recorded which). This clonotype was sampled from a woman aged 50 to 60 who had recovered from COVID-19. The chain joins TRBV7-2 to TRBJ2-1, with D possibly being TRBD2 (6 bases). DNA of the CDR3: TGTGCCAGCAGACCTGACCCAACGGGAGTTGCCCACAATGAGCAGTTCTTC. Translating it yields CASRPDPTGVAHNEQFF.